This TCR beta chain was sequenced in a study of identical twins. Trimming took 12 bases from V and 12 from J, leaving 17 bases between them. This CDR3 has 11 amino acids. Germline-derived CDR1 and CDR2 are KGHDR and SFDVKD. MiXCR, run by TCRdb on the 5' RACE reads, gives a single entry per CDR3 protein. The sample records roughly 1,500,000 distinct CDR3 sequences, about 32% being singletons. Study-wide results and caveats: With abundant cord blood beta clonotypes, insertions were fewer; memory repertoires showed no such pattern. Twin-shared out-of-frame alpha sequences were enriched for low generation probability.

As for this clonotype: Antigen unknown.

The sample comprised cord blood. V usage is TRBV24-1 and J usage is TRBJ2-1; D gene ambiguous. The TCR originated in a newborn girl in good health. The CDR3 is CAASGVGGQFF. The CDR3, as DNA: TGTGCCGCCTCCGGCGTTGGTGGGCAGTTCTTC.